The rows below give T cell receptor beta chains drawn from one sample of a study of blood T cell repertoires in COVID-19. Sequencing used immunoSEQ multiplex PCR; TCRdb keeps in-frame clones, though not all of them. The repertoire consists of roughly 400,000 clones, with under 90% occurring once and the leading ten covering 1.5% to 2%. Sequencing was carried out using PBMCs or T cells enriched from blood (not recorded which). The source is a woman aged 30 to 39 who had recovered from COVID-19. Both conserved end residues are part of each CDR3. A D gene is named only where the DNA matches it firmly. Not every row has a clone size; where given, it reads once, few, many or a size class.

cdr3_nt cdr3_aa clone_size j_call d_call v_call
TGTGCCAGCAGTGTATGGCAGAACACTGAAGCTTTCTTT CASSVWQNTEAFF once TRBJ1-1 NA TRBV2
TGCAGCGTTGAGCCGACCGGACAGGACTATGGCTACACCTTC CSVEPTGQDYGYTF NA TRBJ1-2 TRBD1 TRBV29-1
TGTGCCAGCCGAAGGGGGCTGGCGGGAGGGAACCACTACGAGCAGTACTTC CASRRGLAGGNHYEQYF NA TRBJ2-7 TRBD2 TRBV28
TGTGCCACCAGCAAACCGACGGGAGCTAATGAAAAACTGTTTTTT CATSKPTGANEKLFF NA TRBJ1-4 NA TRBV15
TGTGCCAGCAGTCCCATGGGGAGGGGCGTTTTTCTAGATACGCAGTATTTT CASSPMGRGVFLDTQYF NA TRBJ2-3 TRBD2 TRBV2
TGTGCCAGCACCTCAGAGACAGGAGTATACAATGAGCAGTTCTTC CASTSETGVYNEQFF NA TRBJ2-1 NA TRBV7-9
TGTGCCAGCAGCTGGGACAGCCTCACTGAAGCTTTCTTT CASSWDSLTEAFF once TRBJ1-1 TRBD1 TRBV6-5
TGTGCCAGCAGCCAAGATTTGGGGAGGGAGACCCAGTACTTC CASSQDLGRETQYF NA TRBJ2-5 NA TRBV4-2
TGTGCCAGCTCAGGCGGGGCCGGCAATCAGCCCCAGCATTTT CASSGGAGNQPQHF NA TRBJ1-5 NA TRBV18
TGTGCCAGCTCACCGGGGAACAGGGGAGGTAATTCACCCCTCCACTTT CASSPGNRGGNSPLHF NA TRBJ1-6 TRBD1 TRBV18
TGTGCCGTACCGACTGGGAGAGATGAGCAGTTCTTC CAVPTGRDEQFF NA TRBJ2-1 NA TRBV7-9